The 22 T cell receptor beta chains listed next were all sequenced from one sample in a study of blood T cell repertoires in COVID-19. The method was immunoSEQ multiplex PCR; TCRdb's version includes in-frame clones alone and lacks a portion of them. This repertoire shows about 120,000 clones, less than 95% found once; its top ten account for approximately 1.9%. The sequenced material came from peripheral blood. Receptors were obtained from a human donor with active COVID-19. The donor label of this sample is uncertain.

This chain's CDR3 is CSVNRDEDYGYTF. The DNA for the CDR3 is TGCAGCGTGAACAGGGATGAAGACTATGGCTACACCTTC. The chain combines TRBV29-1 with TRBJ1-2; D possibly corresponds to TRBD1 (6 bases). The CDR3 loop spans 13 amino acids. V was shortened by 6 bases and J by 3 bases, with 14 bases between the two germline ends. Germline V gives CDR1 SQVTM, CDR2 ANQGSEA.

The V and J genes are TRBV6-5 and TRBJ2-1; D might be TRBD2 (5 bases). The CDR3 length is 14 residues. Looked up from germline, CDR1 is MNHEY and CDR2 is SVGAGI. V lost 6 bases and J 4 bases, leaving 13 bases between the germline ends. This CDR3 is CASSLSGKYNEQFF. The CDR3 DNA reads as TGTGCCAGCAGCCTATCGGGGAAATACAATGAGCAGTTCTTC.

The chain couples TRBV7-9 to TRBJ2-4; TRBD1 aligns across 7 bases. The CDR3 has 16 residues. Unmatched junction bases numbered 6, after V lost 4 bases and J lost 0 bases. Germline CDR1 is SEHNR and CDR2 is FQNEAQ (reference sequence). The CDR3, as DNA: TGTGCCAGCAGCTCGACAGGGATTATAGCCAAAAACATTCAGTACTTC. Its translation is CASSSTGIIAKNIQYF.

This clone appeared once. V and J are TRBV10-3 and TRBJ2-1; possibly TRBD1 for D (5 bases). In germline, CDR1 is ENHRY, CDR2 SYGVKD. The CDR3 has 12 residues. V lost 5 bases, J lost 6 bases, and 8 bases lay in between. The CDR3 is CAISLQVNEQFF. The CDR3 DNA reads TGTGCCATCAGTCTACAGGTCAATGAGCAGTTCTTC.

The chain uses TRBV27 and TRBJ1-1, with D possibly TRBD1 on 6 matching bases. Trimming removed 3 bases at V and 1 base at J, with 9 bases between. CDR3 length equals 14 residues. CDR1 is MNHEY and CDR2 is SMNVEV in the germline V gene (reference sequence). CDR3 amino acids: CASSLYRENTEAFF. The CDR3 coding sequence is TGTGCCAGCAGTTTGTACAGGGAGAACACTGAAGCTTTCTTT.

The J gene is TRBJ2-5, the V gene TRBV13, with TRBD2 matching 14 bases. This CDR3 region has 16 residues. J was trimmed by 1 base and V by 5 bases; bases with no gene match: 3. Per germline, CDR1 PRHDT and CDR2 FYEKMQ (reference sequence). CDR3 protein: CASSTGLAGVQETQYF. CDR3 sequence (DNA): TGTGCCAGCAGCACGGGACTAGCGGGGGTCCAAGAGACCCAGTACTTC.

The V call is TRBV19, the J call TRBJ2-1; 10 nucleotides agree with TRBD2. This CDR3 has 17 amino acids. CDR1 and CDR2 (germline): LNHDA, SQIVND (reference sequence). Trimming at V came to 3 bases and at J to 0 bases, leaving 5 bases not matched to a gene. The CDR3 DNA reads as TGTGCCAGTAGTATGGTCGCTAGCGGGGGCTCCTACAATGAGCAGTTCTTC. Residues: CASSMVASGGSYNEQFF.

The chain has TRBV11-2 and TRBJ1-2; 7 nucleotides match TRBD1. The junction had 6 bases not matched to a gene; V was cut back by 2 bases and J by 3 bases. CDR1 SGHAT and CDR2 FQNNGV come from the germline V gene. The CDR3 is made up of 15 amino acids. The CDR3 DNA reads TGTGCCAGCAGCTTATCCCCGACAGGGCACTATGGCTACACCTTC. Its translation is CASSLSPTGHYGYTF.

The genes are TRBV11-1 and TRBJ2-1; no reliable D call. Per germline, CDR1 SGHAT and CDR2 FQDESV (reference sequence). The ends were cut back, 0 bases at V and 7 bases at J, with 4 bases in the middle. This CDR3 is 12 amino acids long. CDR3 in DNA: TGTGCCAGCAGCTTAGCCCCGAATGAGCAGTTCTTC. This gives the protein CASSLAPNEQFF.

This sequence joins TRBV2 and TRBJ2-1, with TRBD2 identical over 13 bases. The V gene's germline CDR1 is SNHLY and CDR2 FYNNEI. CDR3 length: 16 amino acids. With V trimmed by 0 bases and J by 8 bases, 4 bases remained unmatched. The CDR3 sequence: CASSEAGLAGRDEQFF. The CDR3, as DNA: TGTGCCAGCAGTGAAGCGGGACTAGCGGGGAGGGATGAGCAGTTCTTC.

In this sample, this clone turned up many times. V gene TRBV5-4 combines with J gene TRBJ1-3; 7 nucleotides line up with TRBD1. Germline CDR1 SGHNT, CDR2 YYREEE (reference sequence). The CDR3 is 16 residues long. After removal of 0 bases from V and 2 bases from J, the junction contained 5 bases not matched to a gene. CDR3 DNA sequence: TGTGCCAGCAGCTTGGCGACAGGGATGGCTGGAAACACCATATATTTT. This encodes CASSLATGMAGNTIYF.

This sequence joins TRBV7-9 and TRBJ1-2; tentatively, D is TRBD1 (5 bases). Trimming removed 8 bases at V and 3 bases at J, with 19 bases between. The V gene's germline CDR1 is SEHNR and CDR2 FQNEAQ (reference sequence). The CDR3 extends over 15 amino acids. The CDR3 DNA reads TGTGCCAGCGACAAGGGGTTCTCTGGAGACTATGGCTACACCTTC. Translating it yields CASDKGFSGDYGYTF.

This sequence joins TRBV6-2 or TRBV6-3 and TRBJ2-2; TRBD1 might be the D (6 bases). There are 16 residues in the CDR3. With 6 bases removed from V and 0 bases from J, the gap between germline ends came to 14 bases. The V gene's germline CDR1 is MNHEY and CDR2 SVGEGT. For the CDR3, the DNA is TGTGCCAGCAGCCACACAGGGCTTACGAACACCGGGGAGCTGTTTTTT. Translation: CASSHTGLTNTGELFF.

The V and J genes are TRBV5-5 and TRBJ2-7; 9 bases match TRBD1. The trim removed 0 bases at V and 2 bases at J, leaving 9 bases unmatched. The length of the CDR3 is 17 residues. Germline CDR1 reads SGHKS; CDR2 reads YYEKEE (reference sequence). In DNA form, the CDR3 reads TGTGCCAGCAGCTTGGCCGCGGGACAGGGTATAACCTACGAGCAGTACTTC. As protein: CASSLAAGQGITYEQYF.

The genes are TRBV10-2 and TRBJ1-5; 8 bases fit TRBD1. Germline CDR1 is WSHSY and CDR2 is SAAADI. V shed 4 bases and J 4 bases; nucleotides not matched to a gene: 12. This CDR3 is built from 17 residues. CDR3 bases: TGCGCCAGCAGTGGAGGACAGGGAGTCGGTTGGAATCAGCCCCAGCATTTT. Its translation: CASSGGQGVGWNQPQHF.

This chain joins TRBV6-5 and TRBJ1-2; D perhaps matches TRBD1 (5 bases). Trimming left V 4 bases short and J 8 bases short, with 14 bases between. This CDR3 is 13 amino acids long. The germline CDR1 and CDR2 sequences are MNHEY and SVGAGI. This CDR3 reads CASSFKAGSGYTF. The CDR3 coding sequence is TGTGCCAGCAGTTTCAAGGCAGGGTCAGGCTACACCTTC.

This rearrangement joins TRBV9 to TRBJ2-5, with 7 positions matching TRBD1. Trimming at V came to 0 bases and at J to 1 base, leaving 12 bases not matched to a gene. Germline V gene sequence: CDR1 SGDLS, CDR2 YYNGEE. The CDR3 sequence is 18 residues long. The CDR3 DNA reads TGTGCCAGCAGCGTAGGGACAGGAGGTCCCCTTAGCCAAGAGACCCAGTACTTC. Protein: CASSVGTGGPLSQETQYF.

V is TRBV27 and J is TRBJ2-7, with 14 bases that match TRBD2. The germline V gene has CDR1 MNHEY and CDR2 SMNVEV (reference sequence). The CDR3 is made up of 16 amino acids. Losses at the gene ends were 8 bases for V and 0 bases for J; bases not matched to a gene: 6. CDR3 sequence: CASGGLAGESSYEQYF. The CDR3 DNA reads TGTGCCAGCGGGGGACTAGCGGGGGAATCCTCCTACGAGCAGTACTTC.

The V gene is TRBV7-9, the J gene TRBJ2-7, with unresolved D. The CDR3 totals 12 residues. The germline V gene has CDR1 SEHNR and CDR2 FQNEAQ (reference sequence). V was pared by 5 bases and J by 3 bases, with 8 bases between. The CDR3 here is CASSPANYEQYF. In nucleotides, the CDR3 is TGTGCCAGCAGCCCCGCGAACTACGAGCAGTACTTC.

J is TRBJ1-4 and V is TRBV7-2; 7 positions agree with TRBD1. CDR1 is SGHTA and CDR2 is FQGNSA in the germline V gene. There are 16 residues in the CDR3. J lost 8 bases, V lost 1 base, and 10 bases had no gene match. The DNA for the CDR3 is TGTGCCAGCAGCTTAGGGATGAGGGACAGTGGGGAAAAACTGTTTTTT. Amino acid sequence: CASSLGMRDSGEKLFF.

The chain is built from TRBV3-1 (or the pseudogene TRBV3-2) and TRBJ2-1; perhaps TRBD2 as D (6 bases). Trimming pared 4 bases from V and 3 bases from J, leaving 10 bases between. Germline V gene data show CDR1 as LGHDT and CDR2 as YNNKEL (reference sequence). The CDR3 sequence is 14 residues long. The CDR3 sequence is CASSPTSSYNEQFF. The CDR3 region has the DNA TGTGCCAGCAGCCCTACTAGCAGCTACAATGAGCAGTTCTTC.

The chain uses TRBV6-5 and TRBJ1-5; weak D call: TRBD1 (6 bases). The ends were cut back, 2 bases at V and 4 bases at J, with 12 bases in the middle. The CDR3 loop spans 15 amino acids. Germline V gene sequence: CDR1 MNHEY, CDR2 SVGAGI. The CDR3 is CASSYRLDSNQPQHF. The CDR3 nucleotides read TGTGCCAGCAGTTACCGACTGGACAGTAATCAGCCCCAGCATTTT.